The 8 T cell receptor beta chains below come from one sample, sequenced in a study of blood T cells in healthy people across ages. Combining a sample-barcoded 5' primer with a J-beta primer mix, a second PCR ran for roughly 7 to 11 cycles. MiXCR, applied by TCRdb to the 5' RACE reads, yields one record per CDR3 protein. The sample has some 850,000 distinct CDR3 sequences; roughly 25% are singletons. The sample was also linked to a second study, of T cells of mothers and their children.

The sequenced sample was blood. These receptors were collected from a boy aged 5-17 years in good health.

This clonotype has only a few counts. J is TRBJ2-7 and V is TRBV10-3; the D gene is possibly TRBD1 (6 bases). Germline CDR1 ENHRY, CDR2 SYGVKD. The ends were cut back, 5 bases at V and 0 bases at J, with 11 bases in the middle. CDR3 length equals 14 residues. The CDR3 region is CAISNRDNSYEQYF. CDR3 DNA sequence: TGTGCCATCAGTAACCGGGACAACTCCTACGAGCAGTACTTC.

In its sample, this clonotype was seen a few times. V is TRBV7-9 and J is TRBJ2-7; D possibly matches TRBD1 or TRBD2 (5 bases each). This CDR3 has 14 residues. V gave up 6 bases and J gave up 5 bases, with 17 bases separating them. The germline gives CDR1 SEHNR, CDR2 FQNEAQ (reference sequence). Written as DNA, the CDR3 is TGTGCCAGCAGTCTTTCAGGGAGTGTAGACGAGCAGTACTTC. Residues: CASSLSGSVDEQYF.

The rearrangement joins TRBV27 to TRBJ2-5; 7 nucleotides align to TRBD1. The J call may be incorrect, as the DNA end agrees better with TRBJ2-1. Per the germline V gene, CDR1 is MNHEY and CDR2 is SMNVEV (reference sequence). The CDR3 contains 14 residues. CDR3: CASSLGTVGNEQFF. In nucleotides, the CDR3 is TGTGCCAGCAGCCTAGGGACAGTCGGCAATGAGCAGTTCTTC.

The chain combines TRBV12-3 or TRBV12-4 with TRBJ1-4; D is ambiguous. Deletions cut 3 bases from V and 11 bases from J, with 7 bases between. The CDR3 has 11 residues. DNA of the CDR3: TGTGCCAGCAGTTTGGGTCTCAAACTGTTTTTT. Translating it yields CASSLGLKLFF.

J is TRBJ2-7 and V is TRBV29-1, with a possible D match to TRBD2 (6 bases). The CDR3 has 16 amino acids. In germline, CDR1 is SQVTM, CDR2 ANQGSEA. Trimming left V 6 bases short and J 6 bases short, with 27 bases between. The CDR3 nucleotides read TGCAGCGTCGTTAAGGGTGGCGGGACTGACCCGAGCGAGCAGTACTTC. Its protein product is CSVVKGGGTDPSEQYF.

The rearrangement joins TRBV5-1 to TRBJ2-1; D is possibly TRBD2 (6 bases). Germline-derived CDR1 and CDR2 are SGHRS and YFSETQ. The CDR3 sequence is 18 residues long. V was pared by 0 bases and J by 2 bases, with 18 bases between. The CDR3 loop reads CASSLAGGAIQAYNEQFF. The CDR3 DNA sequence: TGCGCCAGCAGCTTGGCCGGGGGAGCCATCCAAGCCTACAATGAGCAGTTCTTC.

The chain carries TRBV14 and TRBJ1-2; D not certain. The germline gives CDR1 SGHDN, CDR2 FVKESK. V gave up 1 base and J gave up 0 bases, with 15 bases separating them. This CDR3 is 17 amino acids long. The CDR3 bases are TGTGCCAGCAGCCAAGTTCCTAGCCGGGGAGCTAACTATGGCTACACCTTC. It translates to CASSQVPSRGANYGYTF.

This clonotype was seen a few times. The chain joins TRBV4-2 to TRBJ2-5; 12 positions agree with TRBD2. After removal of 1 base from V and 2 bases from J, the junction contained 2 bases not matched to a gene. Germline V gives CDR1 LGHNA, CDR2 YNFKEQ. The CDR3 length is 16 residues. The CDR3 spells CASSQVTSGGQETQYF. The CDR3 DNA is TGTGCCAGCAGCCAAGTGACTAGCGGGGGACAAGAGACCCAGTACTTC.